The present T cell receptor beta chain was sequenced within a study of cytomegalovirus exposure and HLA in healthy donors (dated by TCRdb to the late 2010s). For the study in its entirety: An earlier analysis of 587 of the donors reported 276 Gb of sequence data and around 110 million unique TCR beta sequences obtained from around 180 million T cells. To decide whether each TCR beta V gene segment behaved as functional or pseudogenic, an earlier analysis of fewer than 750 of the donors relied on high-throughput TCR beta sequencing. Besides the first cohort of under 700 subjects, a separate validation cohort made up of about 120 different subjects was used. In a later genetic analysis, genome-wide SNP genotypes for about 65% of the roughly 700 donors were used, and that subset was treated as a discovery cohort. Roughly five DR-DQ haplotypes were handled as single units for association and clustering because linkage in the cohort was strong. Donor age, sex, ethnicity and CMV serostatus were compiled alongside the repertoire data. Of the roughly 400 genotyped donors, 81% fell in the genetic ancestry cluster associated with self-reported Caucasian donors. HLA typing covered class I and class II loci at four-digit resolution. In a later analysis, previously published TCR beta repertoires from about 640 donors were re-analyzed and high-resolution HLA genotyping was added so that TCR occurrence patterns could be studied. High-throughput TCR immunosequencing, statistical association of individual TCRs with disease status, and machine learning were combined to predict cytomegalovirus infection status. The number of typed donors differed by locus: about 629-630 for A, B, C, DRB1 and DQB1; roughly 510 for DQA1; roughly 600 for DPA1; and roughly 490 for DPB1. About 300 gigabases of sequencing data and tens of millions of unique TCR sequences were included in an early release covering about 700 HLA-typed donors. The study aimed to test whether cataloging public T cell receptors could reveal signatures of past pathogen exposure. The study used immunosequencing to profile the T cell repertoires of around 600 subjects and linked those repertoires to cytomegalovirus serostatus. Every repertoire in the discovery cohort had been generated on one and the same sequencing platform. In the later analysis, no new phenotypic data were used to find candidate immune exposures; instead, reliance was placed on TCR beta sequences and their occurrence across donors. Across 300 to 400 genotyped donors of the cohort, an average of about 250,000 unique TCR beta nucleotide sequences per donor were sequenced, and roughly 18% of those sequences were non-productive. General study outcomes and caveats: Most CMV-associated TCR beta chains appeared to be HLA-restricted in a later analysis, and the HLA associations seemed to be driven largely by CMV exposure. About 17 rarely observed V segments, including chromosome 9 orphons, were excluded from the earlier analysis of several hundred of the donors because counts were too low. When HLA alleles, especially DR and DQ, strongly co-occurred, TCR associations were difficult to assign to individual alleles. According to a later analysis, parvovirus B19, influenza, CMV and Epstein-Barr virus appeared linked to several top co-occurrence clusters. Correlated functional status among segregating V segments might reflect linkage disequilibrium, but an unknown experimental factor could not be ruled out. Because HLA typing was unavailable for some donors at each locus, only the typed subset was used in association tests. The sequencing pipeline was judged likely to have produced a cluster of highly shared sequence variants as a technical artifact. Specific HLA alleles were associated with 16,951 TCR beta sequences at a false discovery rate of 0.05 in a later analysis. The cohort was sequenced for TCR beta chains only, and without alpha or paired-chain data the features that could be detected were limited. In vitro tests confirmed that a few of the cytomegalovirus-associated TCR beta chains recognize cytomegalovirus antigens. An association between a missense DCLRE1C variant and V-gene and J-gene trimming of TCR beta chains was found in a later genetic analysis and replicated in an independent cohort. Some IMGT-functional V segments, including TRBV6-2 and TRBV6-3, could not be distinguished by the 87-base-pair reads and were therefore excluded. Most TCR sequences were observed very rarely across donors, whereas some public TCRs were present in many individuals. Presence/absence analyses assumed roughly uniform sequencing depth across donors, an assumption that may not hold. The classifier was reported to diagnose cytomegalovirus status with high specificity and sensitivity in both the original and validation cohorts. It was suggested by the authors that the approach could potentially be generalized to other disease states and immunological phenotypes. For the cohort, immune exposure information was limited to CMV serostatus. In a later analysis, TCR association rates were found to vary across HLA loci, with the most associated TCRs seen for DRB1 alleles and the fewest for HLA-C alleles. In an earlier analysis of under 600 of the donors, most TCR beta V segments were observed in productive rearrangements about 87% or about 30% of the time, broadly matching IMGT annotations. The study gave a list of 150 to 200 TCR beta chains associated with cytomegalovirus. A further reported finding was that TCR beta sequences accurately predicted the HLA-A and HLA-B alleles for most subjects in the first cohort. According to a later genetic analysis, donors in an Asian-associated ancestry cluster had fewer N-insertions in productive TCRs than the roughly 670-donor mean. In a later analysis, HLA-associated TCR beta chains showed more clonal expansion and lower generation probabilities than non-associated chains that were equally common.

The cohort was made up of 500 to 850 healthy bone marrow donors. Cohort members were all nominally healthy when sampled, although unrecorded immune exposures were likely present. The donor tested CMV seronegative and was one of the 352 seronegative cohort members. A peripheral blood sample was collected from each donor, and TCR beta sequencing was performed on peripheral blood mononuclear cells. The Qiagen DNeasy Blood Extraction Kit was used to extract genomic DNA from the blood cell samples. CDR1 is given as SNHLY and CDR2 as FYNNEI, both from the germline V gene. Ends trimmed: V by 7 bases, J by 0 bases; bases unmatched to a gene: 2. The CDR3 runs 13 residues from the cysteine to the phenylalanine. Just the 39-base CDR3 DNA is kept, in frame starting at base 1. Receptor libraries were prepared by the immunoSEQ multiplex PCR assay. The multiplex PCR relied on a mix of 60 forward primers for TCR Vbeta segments and 13 reverse primers for TCR Jbeta segments. A multiplex PCR assay on genomic DNA amplified the CDR3 region of rearranged TCR beta genes. Amplified TCR beta libraries were sequenced as 87-base-pair reads on the Illumina HiSeq System. The study's own analysis went as follows. Across the roughly 670 repertoires, a later analysis counted roughly 84 million unique TCR beta chains, some 11 million of which were shared by at least two donors. Raw reads were error-corrected and collapsed into unique sequences by a nearest-neighbor algorithm in which closely related sequences were merged to remove PCR and sequencing errors. Alignment of CDR3 sequences to IMGT reference sequences was used to assign V, D and J gene segments. Each retained sequence needed at least a six-nucleotide match to both a V gene segment and a J gene segment. Rearrangements were called productive when the CDR3 lacked stop codons and stayed in frame with V and J; all others were non-productive. Following IMGT convention, CDR3 was defined as the stretch from the second conserved V-encoded cysteine to the conserved J-encoded phenylalanine. In an earlier analysis of 550 to 650 of the donors, sequences lacking an unambiguous match to a single V gene segment were excluded. In an earlier analysis of 587 of the donors, a V segment was called functional when productive rearrangements were above 56.7%, and segregating when the standard deviation between donors exceeded 5%. A statistical classification framework was built to diagnose cytomegalovirus status from the catalog of TCR beta chain sequences. In a later analysis, V and J genes were assigned by comparing TCR nucleotide sequences against IMGT/GENE-DB human TR gene sequences. Using the TCRdist pipeline, a later analysis assigned CDR3 sequences along with most-parsimonious VDJ recombination scenarios. In a later analysis, each TCR beta chain was defined by its CDR3 amino acid sequence together with its V-gene family, and reads lacking a unique V-gene family were excluded. A later analysis removed 592 highly shared, low-generation-probability nucleotide sequences to deal with suspected cross-contamination and a sequencing artifact. For each public chain, a later analysis derived a clonal expansion index from normalized ranks of inferred template counts within each repertoire. Generation probabilities in a later analysis came from a VDJ recombination model fitted to out-of-frame rearrangements, and those results were checked against IGoR. A later analysis scored TCR-TCR, TCR-HLA and TCR-CMV co-occurrence with hypergeometric tests, applying a repertoire-size bias correction to TCR pairs. In a later analysis, false discovery rates were estimated by permuting HLA or CMV assignments 20 times. In a later analysis, co-occurring TCRs were grouped using DBSCAN, and TCRdist sequence similarity was added for clustering within HLA-allele-positive subsets. Co-occurrence clustering excluded repertoires with fewer than 30,000 or more than 120,000 public chains, plus five with anomalous nucleotide sharing. This is the immuneACCESS table as TCRdb keeps it, with only in-frame sequences that have V and J called. A part of the clones is gone; compared with another copy, unresolved V genes explain less than half, and the rest is unexplained. The DNA was the basis for D and trimming; V, J and clone size are from that table. The sample table holds about 89,000 clones, of which about 80% were seen once. Jointly, the top ten make up about 1.4% of the sample.

Comments on this clone: What antigen it recognizes has not been identified. Base qualities are missing; no much larger clone stands one base away.

The source of this sequence is a male donor in good health and CMV-seronegative. The chain couples TRBV2 to TRBJ2-5, and 7 junctional nucleotides match TRBD2. Specimen: PBMCs. The nucleotide sequence is TGTGCCAGCATGGGACTAAACCAAGAGACCCAGTACTTC. The encoded protein is CASMGLNQETQYF.